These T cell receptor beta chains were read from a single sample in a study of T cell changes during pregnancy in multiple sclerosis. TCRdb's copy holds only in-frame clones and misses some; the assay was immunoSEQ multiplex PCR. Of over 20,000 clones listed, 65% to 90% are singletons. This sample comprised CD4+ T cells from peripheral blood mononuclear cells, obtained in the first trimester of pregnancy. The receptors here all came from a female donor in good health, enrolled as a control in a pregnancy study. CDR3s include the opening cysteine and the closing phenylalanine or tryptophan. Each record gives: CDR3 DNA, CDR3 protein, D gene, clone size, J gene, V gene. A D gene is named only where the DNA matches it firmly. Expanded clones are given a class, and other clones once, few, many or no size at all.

TGTGCCAGCAGCCTACCCCCTCGACTAGCCTCCTACAATGAGCAGTTCTTC	CASSLPPRLASYNEQFF	TRBD2	NA	TRBJ2-1	TRBV7-9
TGTGCCAGCAGAGTTATCGGGTCACCCCTCCACTTT	CASRVIGSPLHF	NA	NA	TRBJ1-6	TRBV27
TGCGCCAGCAGCCCCCGCGCTACAGAGTTCTATGGCTACACCTTC	CASSPRATEFYGYTF	NA	once	TRBJ1-2	TRBV4-3
TGTGCCAGCAGTTCCCGGACTAGCGGGTTGACCTACGAGCAGTACTTC	CASSSRTSGLTYEQYF	TRBD2	NA	TRBJ2-7	TRBV6-5
TGTGCCAGCAGCGGACAGGGTTCGAGGAACACTGAAGCTTTCTTT	CASSGQGSRNTEAFF	NA	NA	TRBJ1-1	TRBV21-1
TGTGCCAGCAGTTTAACGGGTTTTAGCAATCAGCCCCAGCATTTT	CASSLTGFSNQPQHF	NA	NA	TRBJ1-5	TRBV27
TGTGCCAGCAGTAAACAGGGGACAGGTATGAACACTGAAGCTTTCTTT	CASSKQGTGMNTEAFF	TRBD1	NA	TRBJ1-1	TRBV25-1
TGTGCCAGCAGCGTTACAGGGACCACTGAAGCTTTCTTT	CASSVTGTTEAFF	NA	NA	TRBJ1-1	TRBV7-9
TGTGCCAGCAGCTTGGCAGACAGAAGCACCTTC	CASSLADRSTF	NA	NA	TRBJ2-7	TRBV5-6
TGCAGCGTTTCCGGTACTAATGAGCAGTTCTTC	CSVSGTNEQFF	NA	NA	TRBJ2-1	TRBV29-1
TGTGCCAGCAGCCAGGTCAGGGGACCTGAGCAGTTCTTC	CASSQVRGPEQFF	NA	NA	TRBJ2-1	TRBV14
TGTGCCAGCAGCACCCGGGACAGGGTTCCTAGGGAGCAGTTCTTC	CASSTRDRVPREQFF	TRBD1	NA	TRBJ2-1	TRBV11-1
TGTGCCAGCAGTTCCCCCGGAGGGTTGGACGGGGAGCTGTTTTTT	CASSSPGGLDGELFF	NA	NA	TRBJ2-2	TRBV6-6
TGTGCCAGCAGTGTCTTAACACTGCTTCGGGGTGAGCAGTTCTTC	CASSVLTLLRGEQFF	NA	NA	TRBJ2-1	TRBV6-1
TGTGCCAGCAGTGCATTGTCGAACACTGAAGCTTTCTTT	CASSALSNTEAFF	NA	once	TRBJ1-1	TRBV6-4
TGCGCCAGCAGTGAGCACAGGGGGGGGTACTACGAGCAGTACTTC	CASSEHRGGYYEQYF	NA	once	TRBJ2-7	TRBV10-1
TGTGCCAGCAGCCAAGATACGCAGGGTGAAGCTTTCTTT	CASSQDTQGEAFF	NA	NA	TRBJ1-1	TRBV4-2
TGTGCCAGCAGCTTAATCGGTAGATCCTACAATGAGCAGTTCTTC	CASSLIGRSYNEQFF	NA	NA	TRBJ2-1	TRBV11-1
TGTGCCAGCAGTTGGTTTGGGGGGGGCACAGATACGCAGTATTTT	CASSWFGGGTDTQYF	TRBD2	NA	TRBJ2-3	TRBV27
TGTGCCAGCAGCCGGCCGGGAAGCACTGAAGCTTTCTTT	CASSRPGSTEAFF	NA	NA	TRBJ1-1	TRBV5-6
TGTGCCAGTAGTATGATGGCGGGAGGGCCTGGAAATGAGCAGTTCTTC	CASSMMAGGPGNEQFF	TRBD2	NA	TRBJ2-1	TRBV19
TGCGCCAGCAGCTCTCGGGCGGGACGCCTAGGGTTCTACGAGCAGTACTTC	CASSSRAGRLGFYEQYF	NA	NA	TRBJ2-7	TRBV5-1
TGCAGCGTGAGGGACTCCGGGACTAGAACAGATACGCAGTATTTT	CSVRDSGTRTDTQYF	TRBD2	NA	TRBJ2-3	TRBV29-1
TGTGCCAGTTCGGACAGGGCGGGCGGCTACACCTTC	CASSDRAGGYTF	TRBD1	few	TRBJ1-2	TRBV2
TGCGCCAGCAGCTTGCGGACAGGGGGAGGCGAAAAACTGTTTTTT	CASSLRTGGGEKLFF	TRBD1	NA	TRBJ1-4	TRBV5-1
TGTGCCAGCACCCACAGGAACACAGATACGCAGTATTTT	CASTHRNTDTQYF	NA	NA	TRBJ2-3	TRBV27
TGTGCCAGCAGCTTGGGAGGGGCACAGGGAAATGAGCAGTTCTTC	CASSLGGAQGNEQFF	NA	once	TRBJ2-1	TRBV5-4
TGTGCCAGTAGTTCAACCGGGACATTCAACACTGAAGCTTTCTTT	CASSSTGTFNTEAFF	NA	NA	TRBJ1-1	TRBV19
TGTGCCAGCAGTTCCCTCCGGGACTTTTACAATGAGCAGTTCTTC	CASSSLRDFYNEQFF	NA	NA	TRBJ2-1	TRBV2
TGTGCCAGCAGCTTAGCGGGAGGGTCCTACGAGCAGTACTTC	CASSLAGGSYEQYF	TRBD2	NA	TRBJ2-7	TRBV11-2
TGTGCCATCAGTGCGGGACACCGGAACACTGAAGCTTTCTTT	CAISAGHRNTEAFF	NA	NA	TRBJ1-1	TRBV10-3
TGTGCCAGCAGCGAAAACCTAGCCGCATACAATGAGCAGTTCTTC	CASSENLAAYNEQFF	NA	NA	TRBJ2-1	TRBV11-3
TGTGCCAGCTCACCCGGACTAGCGGGGAGCACAGATACGCAGTATTTT	CASSPGLAGSTDTQYF	TRBD2	NA	TRBJ2-3	TRBV18
TGCGCCAGCAGCTTCGGGAGGGCCTACGAGCAGTACTTC	CASSFGRAYEQYF	TRBD2	NA	TRBJ2-7	TRBV5-1
TGCGCCAGCAGCGCGGACCTAGCGGGAACCACTGAGCAGTTCTTC	CASSADLAGTTEQFF	TRBD2	NA	TRBJ2-1	TRBV5-1
TGTGCCAGCAGCTTAGGAGGGTTTACTAGAGAGCAGTACTTC	CASSLGGFTREQYF	NA	NA	TRBJ2-7	TRBV5-4
TGTGCCAGCAGCTACGGCCCCGGGACTAGCGGGACTGGGGATACGCAGTATTTT	CASSYGPGTSGTGDTQYF	TRBD2	NA	TRBJ2-3	TRBV7-2
TGTGCCAGCAGCATACAAACGGGTCCTTCGGAGACCCAGTACTTC	CASSIQTGPSETQYF	NA	once	TRBJ2-5	TRBV7-2
TGTGCCAGCAGGGGGACTAGCGGAATCACAGATACGCAGTATTTT	CASRGTSGITDTQYF	TRBD2	NA	TRBJ2-3	TRBV27
TGCGCCAGCAGCCAAAGGTTGACGGGGGGCATAGAGACCCAGTACTTC	CASSQRLTGGIETQYF	NA	NA	TRBJ2-5	TRBV4-1
TGTGCCAGCAGTGAGGGACAGCCCTTTTCCAATCAGCCCCAGCATTTT	CASSEGQPFSNQPQHF	TRBD1	NA	TRBJ1-5	TRBV25-1
TGTGCCAGCAGCCGAGGACAGGTCTCTGGAAACACCATATATTTT	CASSRGQVSGNTIYF	TRBD1	NA	TRBJ1-3	TRBV6-5
TGCGCCAGCAGCCGTGGGGGGGACTCCACAGATACGCAGTATTTT	CASSRGGDSTDTQYF	TRBD2	NA	TRBJ2-3	TRBV5-1
TGTGCCATCAAGGGGGCTTTTAGCACAGATACGCAGTATTTT	CAIKGAFSTDTQYF	TRBD1	medium-sized	TRBJ2-3	TRBV10-3
TGTGCCAGCAGCCAAGCTCCAGCGATGGATGAGCAGTTCTTC	CASSQAPAMDEQFF	NA	NA	TRBJ2-1	TRBV16
TGTGCCAGCAGCCAAAACCGGGACACAACAAACTATGGCTACACCTTC	CASSQNRDTTNYGYTF	NA	NA	TRBJ1-2	TRBV27
TGTGCCAGCAGCTTAAACTGGGCAGGGAATTCACCCCTCCACTTT	CASSLNWAGNSPLHF	NA	once	TRBJ1-6	TRBV11-2
TGTGCCAGCAGCTTGTCAACCGGGACCCAGTACTTC	CASSLSTGTQYF	NA	once	TRBJ2-5	TRBV5-6
TGTGCCAGCTCACCACCGACAGGTGAGAACACTGAAGCTTTCTTT	CASSPPTGENTEAFF	NA	NA	TRBJ1-1	TRBV18
TGCGCCAGCAGAGAGACTAGGGCCAGCGAGCAGTACTTC	CASRETRASEQYF	NA	NA	TRBJ2-7	TRBV5-1
TGTGCCTGGAGTCCTTGGACTAGCGGCAGCACAGATACGCAGTATTTT	CAWSPWTSGSTDTQYF	TRBD2	NA	TRBJ2-3	TRBV30
TGCAGCGTTGACGTCTCTGGAAACACCATATATTTT	CSVDVSGNTIYF	NA	once	TRBJ1-3	TRBV29-1
TGTGCCAGCCTTCGGGGTGGAGATACGCAGTATTTT	CASLRGGDTQYF	NA	NA	TRBJ2-3	TRBV27
TGTGCCAGCAGCCCTAGACGGGACTTCTCTGGAAACACCATATATTTT	CASSPRRDFSGNTIYF	NA	NA	TRBJ1-3	TRBV16
TGCGCCAGCAGCTTTAGCGGGAGTCGGGCCAATGAGCAGTTCTTC	CASSFSGSRANEQFF	TRBD2	NA	TRBJ2-1	TRBV5-1